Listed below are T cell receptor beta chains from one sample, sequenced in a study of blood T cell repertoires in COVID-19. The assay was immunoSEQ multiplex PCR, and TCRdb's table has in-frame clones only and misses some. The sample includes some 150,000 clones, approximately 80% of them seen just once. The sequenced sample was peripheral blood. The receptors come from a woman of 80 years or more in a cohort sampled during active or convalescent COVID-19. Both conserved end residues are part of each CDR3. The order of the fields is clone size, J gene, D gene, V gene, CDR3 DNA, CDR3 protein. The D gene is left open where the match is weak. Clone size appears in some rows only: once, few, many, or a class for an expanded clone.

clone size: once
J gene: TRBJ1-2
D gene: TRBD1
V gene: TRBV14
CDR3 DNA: TGTGCCAGCAACGACAGGGGACACTATGGCTACACCTTC
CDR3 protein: CASNDRGHYGYTF

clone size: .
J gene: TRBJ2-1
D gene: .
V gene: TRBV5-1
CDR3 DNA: TGCGCCAGCAGCTTTCAGCGGGCCTCCTACAATGAGCAGTTCTTC
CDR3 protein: CASSFQRASYNEQFF

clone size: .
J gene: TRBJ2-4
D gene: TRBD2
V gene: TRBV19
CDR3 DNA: TGTGCCAGTACCTCGACGGTACTAGCGGGGGGGCCGTGGGGCAAAAACATTCAGTACTTC
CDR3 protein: CASTSTVLAGGPWGKNIQYF

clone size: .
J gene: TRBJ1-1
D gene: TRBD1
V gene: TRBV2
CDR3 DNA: TGTGCCAGCGTCCGGACAGGGCCCACTGAAGCTTTCTTT
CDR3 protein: CASVRTGPTEAFF

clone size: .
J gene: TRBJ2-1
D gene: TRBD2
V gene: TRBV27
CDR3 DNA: TGTGCCAGCAGTTTATCGCGGGGGTACAATGAGCAGTTCTTC
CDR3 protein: CASSLSRGYNEQFF

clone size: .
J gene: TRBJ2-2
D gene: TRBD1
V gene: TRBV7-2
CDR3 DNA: TGTGCCAGCAGCCCGAGGACAGGCCCGAACACCGGGGAGCTGTTTTTT
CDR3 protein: CASSPRTGPNTGELFF

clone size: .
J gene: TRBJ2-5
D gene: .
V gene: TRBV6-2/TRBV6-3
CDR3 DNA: TGTGCCAGCAGTTACGGGGGGGCGGGTCAAGAGACCCAGTACTTC
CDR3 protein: CASSYGGAGQETQYF

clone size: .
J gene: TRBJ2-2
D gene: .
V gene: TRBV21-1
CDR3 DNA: TGTGCCAGCAGCAAAGGACCCGGGGGGGGGAACACCGGGGAGCTGTTTTTT
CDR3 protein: CASSKGPGGGNTGELFF

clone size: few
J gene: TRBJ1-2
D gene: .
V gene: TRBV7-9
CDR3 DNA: TGTGCCAGCAGCCTGCTTACAGGTTCTTCCGATGGCTACACCTTC
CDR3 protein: CASSLLTGSSDGYTF

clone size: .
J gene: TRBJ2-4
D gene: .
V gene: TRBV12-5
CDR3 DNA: TGTGCTAGTGGTTTGGGATACAGGGAAAGCATTCAGTACTTC
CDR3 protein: CASGLGYRESIQYF

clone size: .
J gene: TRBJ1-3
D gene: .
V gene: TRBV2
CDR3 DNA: TGTGCCAGCAGTCCAAGAGGACAGTCTTTCTCTGGAAACACCATATATTTT
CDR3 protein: CASSPRGQSFSGNTIYF

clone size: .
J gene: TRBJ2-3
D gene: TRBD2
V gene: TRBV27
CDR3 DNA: TGTGCCAGCAGCCCGGGACTAGCGGAAGATACGCAGTATTTT
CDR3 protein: CASSPGLAEDTQYF

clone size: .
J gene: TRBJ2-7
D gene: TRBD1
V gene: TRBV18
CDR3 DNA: TGTGCCAGCTCAACCGGGACAGGGCGAGAGCAGTACTTC
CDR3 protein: CASSTGTGREQYF

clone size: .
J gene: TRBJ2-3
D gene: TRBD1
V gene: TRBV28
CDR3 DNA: TGTGCCAGCAGTCCATTACAGGGGGTTAATACGCAGTATTTT
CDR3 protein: CASSPLQGVNTQYF

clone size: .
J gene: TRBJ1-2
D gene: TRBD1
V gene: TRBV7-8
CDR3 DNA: TGTGCCAGCACCCAGGGGGACAGGGGGTTGCATGGCTACACCTTC
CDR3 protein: CASTQGDRGLHGYTF

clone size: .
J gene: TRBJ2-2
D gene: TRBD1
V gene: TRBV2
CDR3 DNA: TGTGCCAGCAGCGGACAGGGATACACCGGGGAGCTGTTTTTT
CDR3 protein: CASSGQGYTGELFF

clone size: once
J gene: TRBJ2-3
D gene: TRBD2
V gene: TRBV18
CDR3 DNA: TGTGCCAGCTCATCAACCCTAGCGGGGGCGAGCACAGATACGCAGTATTTT
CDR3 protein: CASSSTLAGASTDTQYF

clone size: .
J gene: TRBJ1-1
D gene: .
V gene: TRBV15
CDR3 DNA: TGTGCCACCAGTAGGGAGGCGAACACTGAAGCTTTCTTT
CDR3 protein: CATSREANTEAFF

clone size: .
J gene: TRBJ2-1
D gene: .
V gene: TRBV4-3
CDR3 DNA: TGCGCCAGCAGCCAAGATCTTCTACTAAATACCTACAATGAGCAGTTCTTC
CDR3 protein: CASSQDLLLNTYNEQFF

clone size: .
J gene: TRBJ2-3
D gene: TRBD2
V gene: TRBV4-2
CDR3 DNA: TGTGCCAGCAGCCCAAGACTAGCGGGGGCCGAAGATACGCAGTATTTT
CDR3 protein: CASSPRLAGAEDTQYF

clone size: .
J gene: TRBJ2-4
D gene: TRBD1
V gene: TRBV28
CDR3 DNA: TGTGCCAGCCGAGACAGGGCGGCAGACATTCAGTACTTC
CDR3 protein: CASRDRAADIQYF

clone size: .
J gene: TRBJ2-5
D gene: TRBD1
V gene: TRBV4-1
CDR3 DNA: TGCGCCAGCAGCCAAACTACGGCAACCAGGGGGTCTGAGGAAGAGACCCAGTACTTC
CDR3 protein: CASSQTTATRGSEEETQYF

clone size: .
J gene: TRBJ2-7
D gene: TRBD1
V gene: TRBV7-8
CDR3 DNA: TGTGCCAGCAGCTTAGGGGACAGGGTGAACTACGAGCAGTACTTC
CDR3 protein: CASSLGDRVNYEQYF

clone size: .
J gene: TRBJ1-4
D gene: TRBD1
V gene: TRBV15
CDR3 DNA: TGTGCCACCAGCAGGGGGACAGCCCCAACTAATGAAAAACTGTTTTTT
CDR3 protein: CATSRGTAPTNEKLFF

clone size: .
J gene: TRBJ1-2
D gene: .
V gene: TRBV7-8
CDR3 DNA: TGTGCCAGCAGGGAATTGGCAGGGGAAGACTATGGCTACACCTTC
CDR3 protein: CASRELAGEDYGYTF

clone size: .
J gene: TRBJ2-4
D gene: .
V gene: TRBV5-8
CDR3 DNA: TGTGCCAGCACCTCACCCTGGTCCCGTAGCAAAAACATTCAGTACTTC
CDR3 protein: CASTSPWSRSKNIQYF

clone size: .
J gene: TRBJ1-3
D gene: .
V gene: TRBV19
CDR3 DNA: TGTGCCAGCAGGGGAAACACCATATATTTT
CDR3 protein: CASRGNTIYF

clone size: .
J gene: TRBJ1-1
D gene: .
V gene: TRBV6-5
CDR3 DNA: TGTGCCAGCGGAGAGCGGGTGGCTTTCTTT
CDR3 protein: CASGERVAFF

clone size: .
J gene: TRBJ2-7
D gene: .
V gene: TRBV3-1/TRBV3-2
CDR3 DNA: TGTGCCAGCAGCCCCGGGATGTCGGGGGAGCAGTACTTC
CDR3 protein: CASSPGMSGEQYF